The T cell receptor beta chain under discussion was sequenced for a study of T cell responses to AZD1222 COVID-19 vaccine. On this clone itself: Its cognate antigen is unknown.

Some clones are missing from TCRdb's copy, which holds only in-frame ones; the method was immunoSEQ multiplex PCR. The table shows some 110,000 clones, with about 90% occurring only once. Whole-study results and caveats: White British people made up most donors, females outnumbered males, and clonal diversity was possibly underestimated. The study reported that nearly half of spike-specific TCRs target unmutated variant regions.

The specimen was peripheral blood, collected on day 0 of AZD1222 vaccination. The sequence was obtained from an adult in good health.

This chain's CDR3 is CASSQDRVISYEQYF. CDR3 DNA sequence: TGTGCCAGCAGCCAGGACAGGGTCATCTCCTACGAGCAGTACTTC. The chain recombines TRBV7-8 with TRBJ2-7; TRBD1 matches at 8 bases. Germline V gene lookup returns CDR1 SGHVS and CDR2 FQNEAQ. This CDR3 has 15 residues. J gave up 0 bases and V 5 bases, and 6 bases lay outside the gene matches.